This TCR beta chain is from a study of T cell responses to AZD1222 COVID-19 vaccine. General study results and limits: Mostly white British, mostly female donors; authors suggested clonal diversity may be underestimated.

This clone showed up just once. Its cognate antigen is unknown. This CDR3 contains 16 residues. V was pared by 5 bases and J by 5 bases, with 14 bases of the junction left unmatched. Germline V lookup: CDR1 SGHNT, CDR2 YENEEA. The protocol was immunoSEQ multiplex PCR, while the TCRdb copy is restricted to in-frame clones and leaves out a portion. Of roughly 140,000 clones listed, 75% to 95% are singletons. The chain joins TRBV11-3 to TRBJ2-5; 7 bases are a match to TRBD2. The receptor was isolated from an adult in good health. The sequencing here drew on peripheral blood, taken on day 0 of AZD1222 vaccination. In DNA, the CDR3 is TGTGCCAGCAGCCCAGGAGGTCGCGGGAGAGGCGAGACCCAGTACTTC. Its translation is CASSPGGRGRGETQYF. The whole variable domain, filled in from reference TRBV11-3 and TRBJ2-5, reads EAGVVQSPRYKIIEKKQPVAFWCNPISGHNTLYWYLQNLGQGPELLIRYENEEAVDDSQLPKDRFSAERLKGVDSTLKIQPAELGDSAVYLCASSPGGRGRGETQYFGPGTRLLVL.